Below are 25 T cell receptor beta chains sequenced from a single sample in a study of identical twins. Each CDR3 protein gets one entry after TCRdb re-called the 5' RACE reads with MiXCR. The sample has 500,000 or so distinct CDR3 sequences; less than 25% are singletons. This same sample was also part of a study on T cells expressing NK-cell markers.

Sequencing used CD4+ T cells sorted from blood. The receptors shown here come from a woman aged 18-29 years in good health.

This chain joins TRBV5-6 and TRBJ2-7, with a tentative D call TRBD1 (6 bases). The CDR3 sequence is 13 residues long. V lost 0 bases to trimming and J lost 5 bases, with 9 bases between them. Germline CDR1 is SGHDT and CDR2 is YYEEEE. The CDR3 loop reads CASSLAGDNEQYF. The CDR3 nucleotides read TGTGCCAGCAGCTTGGCTGGGGACAACGAGCAGTACTTC.

This clonotype appeared a few times. The rearrangement links TRBV18 to TRBJ2-3, with TRBD1 matching over 9 bases. Losses at the gene ends were 0 bases for V and 7 bases for J; bases not matched to a gene: 5. CDR1 and CDR2 from the germline V gene are KGHSH and LQKENI. There are 15 residues in the CDR3. This CDR3 is CASSPPGQGKHTQYF. The CDR3 region has the DNA TGTGCCAGCTCACCACCGGGACAGGGAAAACATACGCAGTATTTT.

This clonotype was counted between two and nine times. The chain employs TRBV4-2 and TRBJ2-6; the match to TRBD1 covers 9 bases. The germline CDR1 and CDR2 sequences are LGHNA and YNFKEQ. J was trimmed by 1 base and V by 6 bases; bases with no gene match: 13. The CDR3 loop spans 19 amino acids. DNA of the CDR3: TGTGCCAGCAGGAGACAGGGGGTTGGTACTAATTCTGGGGCCAACGTCCTGACTTTC. It is translated as CASRRQGVGTNSGANVLTF.

This clonotype was seen only a few times. The CDR3 DNA reads as TGTGCCAGCAGTTACGGGGGACTAGGGGACACCGGGGAGCTGTTTTTT. This encodes CASSYGGLGDTGELFF. The J gene is TRBJ2-2, the V gene TRBV6-5; TRBD2 agrees at 8 bases. CDR3 length: 16 residues. In germline, CDR1 is MNHEY, CDR2 SVGAGI. V shed 2 bases and J 3 bases; nucleotides not matched to a gene: 5.

This clonotype has a handful of counts. The rearrangement uses TRBV2 and TRBJ1-1; tentative D call: TRBD1 (6 bases). V lost 5 bases and J 8 bases, leaving 18 bases between the germline ends. Germline-derived CDR1 and CDR2 are SNHLY and FYNNEI. CDR3 length equals 14 residues. Written as DNA, the CDR3 is TGTGCCAGCAGTCGGGACACGGCGACTGGGGAAGCTTTCTTT. Its protein is CASSRDTATGEAFF.

This clonotype was detected many times. The rearrangement links TRBV20-1 to TRBJ2-2; possibly TRBD2 for D (5 bases). V was shortened by 3 bases and J by 5 bases, with 10 bases between the two germline ends. There are 13 residues in the CDR3. Germline V gives CDR1 DFQATT, CDR2 SNEGSKA (reference sequence). The CDR3 DNA sequence: TGCAGTGCTAGTATCCCGGGGACCGGGGAGCTGTTTTTT. Amino acids: CSASIPGTGELFF.

This clonotype has only a few counts. V is TRBV20-1 and J is TRBJ2-1, with a weak D call TRBD2 (5 bases). Trimming took off 3 bases at V and 5 bases at J, with 8 bases between the two ends. The CDR3 runs 12 residues. The germline V gene has CDR1 DFQATT and CDR2 SNEGSKA (reference sequence). The DNA of the CDR3 is TGCAGTGCTAGTTCCGGGGACAATGAGCAGTTCTTC. Its protein product is CSASSGDNEQFF.

This clonotype appeared a few times. The rearrangement uses TRBV20-1 and TRBJ2-5, with TRBD1 identical over 9 bases. The CDR3 is 15 residues long. Germline V lookup: CDR1 DFQATT, CDR2 SNEGSKA (reference sequence). V dropped 4 bases and J dropped 5; count of bases not matched to a gene: 11. The chain's CDR3 is CSAKRWGQGLETQYF. For the CDR3, the DNA is TGCAGTGCTAAGAGATGGGGACAGGGTTTGGAGACCCAGTACTTC.

Concerning this clonotype itself: The junction departs from the called germline gene at one end, perhaps through a read error. The chain combines TRBV10-1 with TRBJ2-3; 7 nucleotides match TRBD1. This CDR3 comprises 13 residues. Germline V lookup: CDR1 WNHNN, CDR2 SYGVQD (reference sequence). CDR3 amino acids: CASSRQGTYTQYF. CDR3 sequence (DNA): TGCGCCAGCTCGAGACAGGGCACATATACGCAGTATTTT.

This clonotype was found a few times. The rearrangement links TRBV3-1 to TRBJ2-3, with no clear D. V lost 0 bases and J lost 2, with 6 bases in between. Germline-derived CDR1 and CDR2 are LGHDT and YNNKEL (reference sequence). This CDR3 spans 14 amino acids. CDR3 region: CASSQERPTDTQYF. CDR3 DNA sequence: TGTGCCAGCAGCCAAGAAAGGCCCACAGATACGCAGTATTTT.

This clonotype was seen many times. The rearrangement links TRBV20-1 to TRBJ2-1; 7 nucleotides align to TRBD2. This CDR3 comprises 14 residues. V lost 6 bases to trimming and J lost 8 bases; unmatched junction nucleotides: 13. Germline values: CDR1 DFQATT, CDR2 SNEGSKA (reference sequence). The CDR3 DNA reads as TGCAGTGCCCCCGGGAGGAGGATTACCGATGAGCAGTTCTTC. This gives the protein CSAPGRRITDEQFF.

This clonotype was recorded a few times. The V and J genes are TRBV6-4 and TRBJ2-1, with 14 bases lining up with TRBD2. The germline CDR1 and CDR2 sequences are MRHNA and SNTAGT. This CDR3 contains 17 residues. Losses at the gene ends were 6 bases for V and 9 bases for J; bases not matched to a gene: 13. CDR3 protein: CASSLSAGTSGSSEQFF. The CDR3 nucleotides read TGTGCCAGCAGCCTTTCAGCCGGGACTAGCGGGAGTAGTGAGCAGTTCTTC.

This rearrangement joins TRBV10-3 to TRBJ1-1, with D uncertain. CDR3 size: 12 residues. CDR1 is ENHRY, CDR2 SYGVKD, per germline. V was trimmed by 7 bases and J by 1 base, leaving 7 bases between them. The CDR3, as DNA: TGTGCCATCAAGGGAAGGAACACTGAAGCTTTCTTT. It yields the protein CAIKGRNTEAFF.

The rearrangement joins TRBV20-1 to TRBJ1-3, with D possibly TRBD1 on 5 matching bases. V dropped 1 base and J dropped 4 bases, with 14 bases sitting between them. Looked up from germline, CDR1 is DFQATT and CDR2 is SNEGSKA (reference sequence). CDR3 length: 15 amino acids. In DNA, the CDR3 is TGCAGTGCTAGAGTAGGAGGGGCAAGGGGAAACACCATATATTTT. It yields the protein CSARVGGARGNTIYF.

The chain recombines TRBV9 with TRBJ2-1; 15 nucleotides match TRBD2. The J segment lost 4 bases and the V segment lost 3 bases, leaving 8 bases of the junction unmatched. The germline V gene has CDR1 SGDLS and CDR2 YYNGEE. The CDR3 is 18 residues long. The CDR3 reads CASSAGTSGGSIYNEQFF. CDR3 sequence (DNA): TGTGCCAGCAGCGCTGGGACTAGCGGGGGGTCAATTTACAATGAGCAGTTCTTC.

This clonotype was detected ten times or more. This chain uses TRBV12-3 or TRBV12-4 with TRBJ1-5; D unresolved. V was trimmed by 5 bases and J by 2 bases, leaving 10 bases between them. This CDR3 spans 14 amino acids. The CDR3 DNA reads TGTGCCAGCAGTAGGGTTGGAGGCAATCAGCCCCAGCATTTT. Amino acid sequence: CASSRVGGNQPQHF.

This clonotype was observed a few times. The J gene is TRBJ1-2, the V gene TRBV7-9; 8 bases fit TRBD1. Germline CDR1 SEHNR, CDR2 FQNEAQ (reference sequence). Trimming cost V 5 bases and J 8 bases; bases outside gene matches: 7. The CDR3 extends over 13 amino acids. CDR3 amino acids: CASSQGTGLGYTF. As DNA, the CDR3 is TGTGCCAGCAGCCAGGGGACAGGCCTAGGCTACACCTTC.

This clonotype was observed a handful of times. J is TRBJ1-1 and V is TRBV3-1, with unresolved D. The CDR3 totals 14 residues. The ends were cut back, 6 bases at V and 0 bases at J, with 11 bases in the middle. Per the germline V gene, CDR1 is LGHDT and CDR2 is YNNKEL (reference sequence). CDR3 bases: TGTGCCAGCAGGGATGATACCATGAACACTGAAGCTTTCTTT. This sequence encodes CASRDDTMNTEAFF.

The chain employs TRBV12-3 or TRBV12-4 and TRBJ2-7; D might be TRBD2 (6 bases). The V gene lost 1 base and the J gene lost 3 bases, with 13 bases spanning the gap. This CDR3 comprises 15 residues. Here the CDR3 DNA reads TGTGCCAGCAGTTTAGTGTCTAGGAGGGTCTACGAGCAGTACTTC. Translation gives CASSLVSRRVYEQYF.

J is TRBJ2-3 and V is TRBV12-3 or TRBV12-4; 8 bases match TRBD2. The junction had 8 bases not matched to a gene; V was cut back by 8 bases and J by 4 bases. This CDR3 contains 14 residues. The CDR3, as DNA: TGTGCCAGCGTGGGAGCGGGAGTAGCAGATACGCAGTATTTT. Translation: CASVGAGVADTQYF.

This clonotype appeared once. V usage is TRBV6-5 and J usage is TRBJ1-1; tentatively, D is TRBD1 (5 bases). The CDR3 length is 16 residues. Deletions cut 2 bases from V and 4 bases from J, with 17 bases between. CDR1 and CDR2 (germline): MNHEY, SVGAGI. The CDR3 protein is CASSYGGANGGTEAFF. CDR3 bases: TGTGCCAGCAGTTACGGAGGGGCTAACGGGGGCACTGAAGCTTTCTTT.

This clonotype has more than one count but fewer than ten. A much larger clone lies a single base off, so this may be a read error. The CDR3 reads CASSSAHTQYF. The CDR3, as DNA: TGTGCCAGCAGCTCCGCACATACGCAGTATTTT. The chain recombines TRBV9 with TRBJ2-3; D is undetermined. V was cut by 4 bases and J by 7 bases, with 7 bases left in between. This CDR3 contains 11 residues. CDR1 and CDR2 (germline): SGDLS, YYNGEE.

This clonotype was picked up a small number of times. The chain combines TRBV11-1 with TRBJ2-1; 12 bases match TRBD2. Germline loops: CDR1 SGHAT, CDR2 FQDESV (reference sequence). The ends lost 3 bases at V and 6 bases at J; junction bases unmatched: 12. The CDR3 is made up of 18 amino acids. The CDR3 DNA follows: TGTGCCAGCAGCTTCAGGCTAGCGGGAGGGCCTGTAGGCAATGAGCAGTTCTTC. This encodes CASSFRLAGGPVGNEQFF.

This clonotype was observed a few times. The CDR3 sequence is CATHPAGTILRVQYF. CDR3 nucleotides: TGTGCCACCCACCCAGCCGGGACTATCCTACGAGTGCAGTACTTC. The chain links TRBV10-3 to TRBJ2-7; 7 bases map to TRBD2. Germline assignment: CDR1 ENHRY and CDR2 SYGVKD. The CDR3 totals 15 residues. Trimming took 10 bases from V and 9 from J; bases not matched to a gene: 21.

The V gene is TRBV11-3, the J gene TRBJ1-2; D uncertain. The CDR3 sequence is 12 residues long. Germline V gives CDR1 SGHNT, CDR2 YENEEA. V shed 4 bases and J shed 13 bases, with 16 bases lying between them. CDR3 sequence: CASSSGRPNPTF. CDR3 nucleotide sequence: TGTGCCAGCAGCTCCGGGCGTCCAAATCCCACCTTC.